This TCR beta chain was captured in a study of blood T cell repertoires in COVID-19. Turning to the study itself: COVID-19 samples collected from the United States, Italy and Spain covered acute and convalescent phases.

Looked up from germline, CDR1 is SGHRS and CDR2 is YFSETQ. V was shortened by 4 bases and J by 0 bases, with 14 bases between the two germline ends. The CDR3 runs to 16 residues. Original analysis: Scientists estimated how many nucleated cells there were by amplifying reference gene primers. The method was immunoSEQ multiplex PCR; TCRdb's version includes in-frame clones alone and lacks a portion of them. V and J calls and clone size come straight from that table; D and trimming were deduced from the DNA. Counted here are 110,000 or so clones, approximately 79% occurring once; the ten biggest clones make up around 2.5%.

The sample was peripheral blood. This TCR was sampled from a man between 45 and 60 years old with acute or convalescent COVID-19. This rearrangement joins TRBV5-1 to TRBJ2-1, with a tentative D call TRBD2 (6 bases). The CDR3 sequence: CASSRTDGSSYNEQFF. In DNA form, the CDR3 reads TGCGCCAGCAGCCGCACCGACGGGAGCTCCTACAATGAGCAGTTCTTC.